This T cell receptor beta chain was captured in a study of cytomegalovirus exposure and HLA in healthy donors. CDR3 length: 15 amino acids. CDR1 and CDR2 from the germline V gene are SQVTM and ANQGSEA. V trimming: 6 bases; J trimming: 4 bases; junction bases outside the gene matches: 9. 60 Vbeta and 13 Jbeta primers were used in PCR. Sequencing used immunoSEQ multiplex PCR; TCRdb keeps in-frame clones, though not all of them. Of some 120,000 clones listed, approximately 89% were seen once; the top ten hold about 7%. For this clone: Antigen specificity is unknown.

Study results and caveats: Specificity of a few CMV-associated chains for CMV antigens was verified in vitro. According to an earlier analysis, most TCR beta V segments yielded productive rearrangements about 87% or about 30% of the time. The sole available immune exposure information was CMV serostatus. It has been reported that TCR beta sequences accurately predicted the HLA-A and HLA-B alleles of most subjects.

The source of this sequence is a woman younger than 45 in good health and CMV-seropositive. The chain combines TRBV29-1 with TRBJ2-1; TRBD1 agrees at 10 bases. What was sequenced was PBMCs. Here the CDR3 DNA reads TGCAGCGTCGCTACCGGGGGACAGGGGTACAATGAGCAGTTCTTC. This gives the protein CSVATGGQGYNEQFF.